A single sample gave rise to the 20 T cell receptor beta chains below, sequenced in a study of T cells in Graves' hyperthyroidism and ophthalmopathy (dated by TCRdb to between 2018 and 2020). Receptor libraries were prepared by multiplex PCR. The run used an Illumina HiSeq 2000. The TCR beta CDR3 regions were amplified from the RNA transcripts. The first round of RT-PCR for the TCR CDR3 was performed with the HTBI primer set and the Qiagen OneStep RT-PCR kit. TCRdb applied fastp at Q25 and MiXCR to the public reads, then kept only in-frame beta chains. Each CDR3 protein gets just one entry, which takes the most common genes and DNA from the rows behind it. Present in this sample are about 580,000 distinct CDR3 sequences, approximately 15% of which were seen just once. The top ten clonotypes cover 5.8% of the sample. The sample comprised blood. These receptors all stem from a woman aged 30 to 39 with Graves' hyperthyroidism that later progressed to Graves' ophthalmopathy.

This clonotype appeared many times. This chain connects TRBV19 to TRBJ1-4; possible D gene TRBD1, 6 bases. From germline, CDR1 is LNHDA and CDR2 SQIVND (reference sequence). V lost 5 bases and J lost 7, with 17 bases in between. The CDR3 runs 15 residues. In DNA, the CDR3 is TGTGCCAGTAGTGAGCAGGGGCCGATGGGTGAAAAACTGTTTTTT. Translating gives CASSEQGPMGEKLFF.

Only a few counts were recorded for this clonotype. The J gene is TRBJ2-3, the V gene TRBV6-2 or TRBV6-3; D uncertain. The V and J ends lost 1 base and 2 bases respectively, with 4 bases between them. The CDR3 sequence is 13 residues long. The germline V gene encodes CDR1 MNHEY and CDR2 SVGEGT. The CDR3 DNA sequence: TGTGCCAGCAGTTACTACTACACAGATACGCAGTATTTT. Protein product: CASSYYYTDTQYF.

The chain recombines TRBV7-9 with TRBJ2-7, with 13 bases that match TRBD2. The CDR3 loop spans 15 amino acids. Trimming removed 5 bases from V and 3 bases from J; junction bases left unmatched: 4. CDR1 and CDR2 from the germline V gene are SEHNR and FQNEAQ (reference sequence). DNA for the CDR3: TGTGCCAGCAGCCCGGGACTAGCGGGAATCTACGAGCAGTACTTC. It codes for CASSPGLAGIYEQYF.

This clonotype was detected many times. CDR3 loop: CSVGEQGLNTEAFF. DNA of the CDR3: TGCAGCGTTGGGGAGCAGGGTTTGAACACTGAAGCTTTCTTT. The gene calls are TRBV29-1 and TRBJ1-1; D perhaps matches TRBD1 (5 bases). CDR3 length equals 14 residues. Trimming cost V 4 bases and J 0 bases, with 12 bases left between them. In germline, CDR1 is SQVTM, CDR2 ANQGSEA. Complete variable domain (other parts from reference TRBV29-1 and TRBJ1-1): SAVISQKPSRDICQRGTSLTIQCQVDSQVTMMFWYRQQPGQSLTLIATANQGSEATYESGFVIDKFPISRPNLTFSTLTVSNMSPEDSSIYLCSVGEQGLNTEAFFGQGTRLTVV.

The V and J genes are TRBV5-1 and TRBJ2-2; D might be TRBD2 (5 bases). CDR3 size: 14 residues. Germline V lookup: CDR1 SGHRS, CDR2 YFSETQ. Trimming removed 0 bases at V and 5 bases at J, with 8 bases between. CDR3 region: CASSLERDTGELFF. CDR3 in DNA: TGCGCCAGCAGCTTGGAGAGGGATACCGGGGAGCTGTTTTTT.

This clonotype was seen a few times. This chain uses TRBV6-2 or TRBV6-3 with TRBJ2-7; tentatively, D is TRBD1 (6 bases). The germline V gene has CDR1 MNHEY and CDR2 SVGEGT. Trimming removed 2 bases at V and 4 bases at J, with 12 bases between. The CDR3 spans 14 residues. For the CDR3, the DNA is TGTGCCAGCAGTTACCAACCCCAGGGGTACGAGCAGTACTTC. Its protein is CASSYQPQGYEQYF.

The chain links TRBV7-9 to TRBJ1-2; maybe TRBD1 (5 bases). V dropped 0 bases and J dropped 6 bases, with 14 bases sitting between them. This CDR3 has 15 amino acids. Germline V gives CDR1 SEHNR, CDR2 FQNEAQ (reference sequence). The CDR3 protein is CASSLAQTEDDGYTF. CDR3 DNA sequence: TGTGCCAGCAGCTTAGCGCAGACAGAGGACGATGGCTACACCTTC.

Many counts were recorded for this clonotype. The chain links TRBV5-1 to TRBJ1-4; no firm D call. The CDR3 consists of 14 residues. V was shortened by 3 bases and J by 3 bases, with 9 bases between the two germline ends. Germline lookup yields CDR1 SGHRS and CDR2 YFSETQ. The DNA of the CDR3 is TGCGCCAGCAGCTACGGGGAGGCTAATGAAAAACTGTTTTTT. Its protein is CASSYGEANEKLFF.

This clonotype came up a few times. The DNA of the CDR3 is TGTGCCAGCTCACCGGCTTTCACCGGGGAGCTGTTTTTT. The encoded protein is CASSPAFTGELFF. The chain recombines TRBV18 with TRBJ2-2, with D hard to call. Germline V lookup: CDR1 KGHSH, CDR2 LQKENI. V was shortened by 3 bases and J by 4 bases, with 6 bases between the two germline ends. The CDR3 is 13 amino acids.

In its sample, this clonotype was seen many times. This chain uses TRBV3-1 with TRBJ1-1; maybe TRBD1 (5 bases). Trimming cost V 2 bases and J 1 base, with 11 bases left between them. There are 15 residues in the CDR3. Germline values: CDR1 LGHDT, CDR2 YNNKEL (reference sequence). The chain's CDR3 is CASSQYGQGNTEAFF. The DNA of the CDR3 is TGTGCCAGCAGCCAATATGGGCAGGGGAACACTGAAGCTTTCTTT.

This clonotype appeared many times. The chain uses TRBV20-1 and TRBJ2-1; tentative D call: TRBD1 (6 bases). This CDR3 has 14 amino acids. The germline V gene encodes CDR1 DFQATT and CDR2 SNEGSKA (reference sequence). V lost 5 bases to trimming and J lost 5 bases, with 16 bases between them. The CDR3 nucleotides read TGCAGTGCTCCCCCACAGGGTGACCACAATGAGCAGTTCTTC. It yields the protein CSAPPQGDHNEQFF.

This clonotype was picked up many times. The J gene is TRBJ2-3, the V gene TRBV20-1, with TRBD2 as a possible D gene (6 bases). This CDR3 contains 15 residues. CDR1 is DFQATT, CDR2 SNEGSKA, per germline (reference sequence). V lost 5 bases and J 0 bases, leaving 15 bases between the germline ends. This CDR3 is CSALDPGLSTDTQYF. The CDR3 nucleotides read TGCAGTGCTCTAGACCCGGGACTTAGCACAGATACGCAGTATTTT.

This clonotype came up many times. This chain joins TRBV12-3 or TRBV12-4 and TRBJ2-7; D is ambiguous. The CDR3 length is 12 residues. Trimming stripped 6 bases from V and 3 bases from J, with 9 bases between. The CDR3 region is CASRKQNYEQYF. The CDR3 bases are TGTGCCAGCAGAAAACAGAACTACGAGCAGTACTTC.

In this sample, this clonotype turned up many times. The rearrangement joins TRBV27 to TRBJ2-7, with D perhaps TRBD1 (6 bases). V lost 5 bases, J lost 5 bases, and 25 bases lay in between. The CDR3 consists of 17 residues. The germline gives CDR1 MNHEY, CDR2 SMNVEV (reference sequence). CDR3: CASSTILGASARDEQYF. The CDR3 nucleotides read TGTGCCAGCAGTACCATCCTGGGGGCCTCGGCGAGGGACGAGCAGTACTTC.

This clonotype was observed many times. The CDR3: CSAKPEETQYF. The CDR3 bases are TGCAGTGCCAAACCTGAGGAGACCCAGTACTTC. This rearrangement joins TRBV20-1 to TRBJ2-5; no clear D. The V gene lost 6 bases and the J gene lost 5 bases, with 10 bases spanning the gap. This CDR3 contains 11 residues. Germline V gives CDR1 DFQATT, CDR2 SNEGSKA (reference sequence).

This clonotype was picked up a small number of times. The chain combines TRBV19 with TRBJ2-3; TRBD1 aligns across 9 bases. Germline lookup yields CDR1 LNHDA and CDR2 SQIVND (reference sequence). This CDR3 comprises 14 residues. V shed 8 bases and J 3 bases; nucleotides not matched to a gene: 6. The CDR3 DNA reads as TGTGCCAGTCGACAGGGGGGGTTGACAGATACGCAGTATTTT. Protein sequence: CASRQGGLTDTQYF.

The chain recombines TRBV4-3 with TRBJ2-5, with D unclear. Trimming removed 1 base at V and 0 bases at J, with 12 bases between. The germline V gene encodes CDR1 LGHNA and CDR2 YSLEER. This CDR3 spans 16 amino acids. Written as DNA, the CDR3 is TGCGCCAGCAGCCAAGCGTATCAATTTTACCAAGAGACCCAGTACTTC. Protein sequence: CASSQAYQFYQETQYF.

The J gene is TRBJ1-2, the V gene TRBV5-1; D is ambiguous. Germline CDR1 and CDR2: SGHRS and YFSETQ. V was trimmed by 4 bases and J by 2 bases, leaving 12 bases between them. The CDR3 is made up of 14 amino acids. As DNA, the CDR3 is TGCGCCAGCAGCGTCACCACATCGAACTATGGCTACACCTTC. Amino acids: CASSVTTSNYGYTF.

This rearrangement joins TRBV20-1 to TRBJ2-1; D is perhaps TRBD1 or TRBD2 (6 bases each). Germline V gives CDR1 DFQATT, CDR2 SNEGSKA (reference sequence). The V gene lost 5 bases and the J gene lost 3 bases, with 20 bases spanning the gap. This CDR3 comprises 16 residues. CDR3 loop: CSALDVGGPSYNEQFF. The CDR3 DNA follows: TGCAGTGCTCTAGATGTCGGGGGCCCGAGCTACAATGAGCAGTTCTTC.

This clonotype turned up a few times. The J gene is TRBJ2-3, the V gene TRBV7-9, with 8 bases fitting TRBD2. Germline CDR1 reads SEHNR; CDR2 reads FQNEAQ (reference sequence). This CDR3 comprises 16 residues. With V trimmed by 3 bases and J by 6 bases, 11 bases remained unmatched. This CDR3 is CASSFPESGSRDTQYF. The CDR3 region has the DNA TGTGCCAGCAGCTTCCCTGAAAGCGGGAGCCGGGATACGCAGTATTTT. Complete variable domain (other parts from reference TRBV7-9 and TRBJ2-3): DTGVSQNPRHKITKRGQNVTFRCDPISEHNRLYWYRQTLGQGPEFLTYFQNEAQLEKSRLLSDRFSAERPKGSFSTLEIQRTEQGDSAMYLCASSFPESGSRDTQYFGPGTRLTVL.